This T cell receptor beta chain was profiled in a study of Graves' ophthalmopathy and Graves' hyperthyroidism. V shed 6 bases and J shed 0 bases, with 8 bases lying between them. The CDR3 is made up of 13 amino acids. CDR1 is ENHRY, CDR2 SYGVKD, per germline. RNA transcripts were the source from which TCR beta CDR3 regions were amplified. HTBI primers served in a first-round RT-PCR, which a second-round multiplex PCR followed. Using its own MiXCR run on the multiplex PCR reads, TCRdb lists one record per CDR3 protein. The data contain approximately 700,000 distinct CDR3 sequences, about two fifths of them singletons. This clonotype was picked up many times.

The chain combines TRBV10-3 with TRBJ2-5; D call uncertain. The source of this sequence is an adult man with Graves' ophthalmopathy. Sequencing was carried out using peripheral blood. The CDR3 loop reads CAIRSEYQETQYF. In nucleotides, the CDR3 is TGTGCCATCAGGTCAGAGTACCAAGAGACCCAGTACTTC.